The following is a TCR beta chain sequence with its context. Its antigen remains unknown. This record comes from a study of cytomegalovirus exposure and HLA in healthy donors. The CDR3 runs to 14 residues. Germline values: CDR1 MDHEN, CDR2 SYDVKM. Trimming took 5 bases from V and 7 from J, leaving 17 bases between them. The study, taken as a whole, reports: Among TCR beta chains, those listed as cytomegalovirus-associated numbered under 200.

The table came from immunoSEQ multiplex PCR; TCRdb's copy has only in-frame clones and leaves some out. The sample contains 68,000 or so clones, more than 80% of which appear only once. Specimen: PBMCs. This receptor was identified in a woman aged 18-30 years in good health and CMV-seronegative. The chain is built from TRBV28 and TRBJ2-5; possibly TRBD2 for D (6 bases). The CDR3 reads CASSIPGTGGTQYF. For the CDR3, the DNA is TGTGCCAGCAGTATTCCCGGGACCGGGGGGACCCAGTACTTC.